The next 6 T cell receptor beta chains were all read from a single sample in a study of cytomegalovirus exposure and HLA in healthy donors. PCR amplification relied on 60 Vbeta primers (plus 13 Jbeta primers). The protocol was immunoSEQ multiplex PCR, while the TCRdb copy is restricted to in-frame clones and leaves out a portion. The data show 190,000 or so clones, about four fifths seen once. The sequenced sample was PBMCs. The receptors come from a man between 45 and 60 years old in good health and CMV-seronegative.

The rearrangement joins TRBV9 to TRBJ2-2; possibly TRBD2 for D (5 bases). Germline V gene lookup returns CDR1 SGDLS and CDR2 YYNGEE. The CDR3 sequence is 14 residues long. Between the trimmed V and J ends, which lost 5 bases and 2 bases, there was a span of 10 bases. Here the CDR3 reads CASRGVTNTGELFF. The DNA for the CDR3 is TGTGCCAGCAGGGGAGTTACCAACACCGGGGAGCTGTTTTTT.

CDR3 amino acids: CASSESGFQGEQYF. The CDR3 region has the DNA TGTGCCAGCAGTGAATCTGGATTTCAGGGCGAGCAGTACTTC. The rearrangement uses TRBV6-1 and TRBJ2-5, with a possible D match to TRBD1 (5 bases). The DNA end favors TRBJ2-7, so the J call may be wrong. Per the germline V gene, CDR1 is MNHNS and CDR2 is SASEGT. The CDR3 is 14 residues long.

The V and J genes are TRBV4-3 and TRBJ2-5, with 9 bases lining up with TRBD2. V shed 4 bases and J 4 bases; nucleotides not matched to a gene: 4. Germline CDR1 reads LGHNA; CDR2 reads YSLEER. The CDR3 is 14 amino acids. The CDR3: CASSLRGGPETQYF. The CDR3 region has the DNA TGCGCCAGCAGCCTGCGGGGGGGCCCAGAGACCCAGTACTTC.

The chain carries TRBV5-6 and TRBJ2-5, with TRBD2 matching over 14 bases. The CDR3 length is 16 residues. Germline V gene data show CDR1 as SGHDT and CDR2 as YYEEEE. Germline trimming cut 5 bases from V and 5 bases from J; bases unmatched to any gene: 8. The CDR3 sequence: CASRVRLAGGQETQYF. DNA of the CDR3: TGTGCCAGCAGGGTCAGACTAGCGGGGGGGCAGGAGACCCAGTACTTC.

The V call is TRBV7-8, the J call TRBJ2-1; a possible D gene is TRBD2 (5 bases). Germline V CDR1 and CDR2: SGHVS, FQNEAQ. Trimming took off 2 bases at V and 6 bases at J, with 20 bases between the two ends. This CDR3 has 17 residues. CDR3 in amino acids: CASSLYARPTAGNEQFF. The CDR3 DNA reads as TGTGCCAGCAGCTTATATGCCCGGCCGACGGCGGGCAATGAGCAGTTCTTC.

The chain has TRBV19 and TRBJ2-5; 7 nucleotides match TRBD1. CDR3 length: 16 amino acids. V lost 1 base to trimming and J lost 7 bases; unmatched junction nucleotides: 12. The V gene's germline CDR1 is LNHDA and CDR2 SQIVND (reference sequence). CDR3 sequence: CASSIGWDSAAGTQYF. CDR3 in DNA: TGTGCCAGTAGTATAGGGTGGGACAGCGCGGCAGGGACCCAGTACTTC. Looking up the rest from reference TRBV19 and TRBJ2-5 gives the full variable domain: DGGITQSPKYLFRKEGQNVTLSCEQNLNHDAMYWYRQDPGQGLRLIYYSQIVNDFQKGDIAEGYSVSREKKESFPLTVTSAQKNPTAFYLCASSIGWDSAAGTQYFGPGTRLLVL.